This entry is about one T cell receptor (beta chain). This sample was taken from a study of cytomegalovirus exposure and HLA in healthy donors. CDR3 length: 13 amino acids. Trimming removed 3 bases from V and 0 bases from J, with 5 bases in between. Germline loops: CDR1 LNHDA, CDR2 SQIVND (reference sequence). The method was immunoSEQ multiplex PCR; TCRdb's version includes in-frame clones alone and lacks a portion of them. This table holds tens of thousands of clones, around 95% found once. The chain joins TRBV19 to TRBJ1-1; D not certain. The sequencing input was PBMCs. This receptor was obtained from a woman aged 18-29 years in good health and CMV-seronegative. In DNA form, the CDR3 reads TGTGCCAGTAGTATCTCTTTGAACACTGAAGCTTTCTTT. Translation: CASSISLNTEAFF.